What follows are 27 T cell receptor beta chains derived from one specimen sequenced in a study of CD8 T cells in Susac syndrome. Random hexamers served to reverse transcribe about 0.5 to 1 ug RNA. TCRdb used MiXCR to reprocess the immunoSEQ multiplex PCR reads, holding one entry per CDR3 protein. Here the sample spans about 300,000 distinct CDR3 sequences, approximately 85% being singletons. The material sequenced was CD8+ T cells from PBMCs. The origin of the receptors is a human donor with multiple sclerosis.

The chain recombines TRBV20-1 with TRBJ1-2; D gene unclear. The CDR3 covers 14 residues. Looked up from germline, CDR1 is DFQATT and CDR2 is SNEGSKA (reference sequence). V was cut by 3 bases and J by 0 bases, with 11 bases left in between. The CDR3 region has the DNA TGCAGTGCTAGGTCCTCGACCGCTAACTATGGCTACACCTTC. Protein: CSARSSTANYGYTF.

Here the CDR3 DNA reads TGTGCCAGCGGGGAGACTAGCGGGGTCACAGATACGCAGTATTTT. This gives the protein CASGETSGVTDTQYF. V and J are TRBV7-9 and TRBJ2-3; 11 bases fit TRBD2. V shed 8 bases and J 2 bases; nucleotides not matched to a gene: 6. Germline CDR1 and CDR2: SEHNR and FQNEAQ (reference sequence). This CDR3 has 15 amino acids.

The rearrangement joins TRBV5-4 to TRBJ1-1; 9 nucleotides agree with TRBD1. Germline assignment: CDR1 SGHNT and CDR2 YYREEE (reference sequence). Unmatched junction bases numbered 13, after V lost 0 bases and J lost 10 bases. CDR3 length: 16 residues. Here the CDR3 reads CASSLGKDRGGPGAFF. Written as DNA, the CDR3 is TGTGCCAGCAGCTTGGGCAAGGACAGGGGCGGCCCTGGAGCTTTCTTT.

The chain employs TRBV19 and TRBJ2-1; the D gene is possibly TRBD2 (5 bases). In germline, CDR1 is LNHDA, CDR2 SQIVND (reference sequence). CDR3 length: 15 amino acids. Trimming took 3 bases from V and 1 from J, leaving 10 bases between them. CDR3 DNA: TGTGCCAGTAGTATTGTGCCGGGGTCCTACAATGAGCAGTTCTTC. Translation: CASSIVPGSYNEQFF.

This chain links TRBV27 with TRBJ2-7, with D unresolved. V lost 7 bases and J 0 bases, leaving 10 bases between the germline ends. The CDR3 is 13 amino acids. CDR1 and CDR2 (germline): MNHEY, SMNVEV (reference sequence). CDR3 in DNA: TGTGCCAGCACATCTACTCGCTCCTACGAGCAGTACTTC. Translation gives CASTSTRSYEQYF.

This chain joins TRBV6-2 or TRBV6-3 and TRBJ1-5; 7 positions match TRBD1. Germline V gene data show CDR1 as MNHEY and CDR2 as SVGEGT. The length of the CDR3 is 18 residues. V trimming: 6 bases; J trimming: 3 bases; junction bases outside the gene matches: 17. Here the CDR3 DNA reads TGTGCCAGCAGCCCTTCCGGGACAGCATCTTTCGACAATCAGCCCCAGCATTTT. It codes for CASSPSGTASFDNQPQHF.

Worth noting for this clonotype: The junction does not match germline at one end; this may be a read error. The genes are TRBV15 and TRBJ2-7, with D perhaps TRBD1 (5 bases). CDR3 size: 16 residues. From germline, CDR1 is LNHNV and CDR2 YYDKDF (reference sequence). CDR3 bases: TGTGCCACCAGCGGAGACCGTGACAGATTGGACTACGAGCAGTACTTC. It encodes CATSGDRDRLDYEQYF.

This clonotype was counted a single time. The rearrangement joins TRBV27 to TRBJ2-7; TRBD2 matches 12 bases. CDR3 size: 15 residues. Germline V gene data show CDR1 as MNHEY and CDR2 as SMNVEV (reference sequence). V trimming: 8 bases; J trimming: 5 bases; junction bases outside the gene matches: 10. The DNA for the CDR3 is TGTGCCAGCTCCGTTCTAGCGGGAGGGCCTCACGAGCAGTACTTC. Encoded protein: CASSVLAGGPHEQYF.

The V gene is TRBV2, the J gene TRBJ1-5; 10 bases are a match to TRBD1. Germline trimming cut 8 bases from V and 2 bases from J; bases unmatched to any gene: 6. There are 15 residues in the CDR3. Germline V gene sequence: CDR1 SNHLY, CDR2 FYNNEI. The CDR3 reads CASYNGTGGNQPQHF. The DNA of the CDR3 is TGTGCCAGCTACAACGGGACAGGGGGCAATCAGCCCCAGCATTTT.

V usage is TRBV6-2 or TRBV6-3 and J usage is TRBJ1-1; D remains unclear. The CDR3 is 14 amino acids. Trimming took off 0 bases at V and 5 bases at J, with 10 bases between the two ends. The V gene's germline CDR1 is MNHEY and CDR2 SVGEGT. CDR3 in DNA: TGTGCCAGCAGTTACTCGGAGGGTGCGACTGAAGCTTTCTTT. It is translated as CASSYSEGATEAFF.

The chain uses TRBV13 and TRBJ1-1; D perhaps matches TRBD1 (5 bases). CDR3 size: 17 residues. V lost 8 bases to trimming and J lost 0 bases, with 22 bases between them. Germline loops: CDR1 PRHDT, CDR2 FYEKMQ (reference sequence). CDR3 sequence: CASHQEGPNFMNTEAFF. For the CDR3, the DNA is TGTGCCAGCCATCAGGAGGGGCCCAACTTCATGAACACTGAAGCTTTCTTT.

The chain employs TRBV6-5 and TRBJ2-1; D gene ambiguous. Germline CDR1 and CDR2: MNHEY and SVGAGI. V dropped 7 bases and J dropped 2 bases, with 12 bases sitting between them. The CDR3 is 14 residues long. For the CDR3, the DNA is TGTGCCAGCAATGACAAGGAGACCTACAATGAGCAGTTCTTC. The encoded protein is CASNDKETYNEQFF.

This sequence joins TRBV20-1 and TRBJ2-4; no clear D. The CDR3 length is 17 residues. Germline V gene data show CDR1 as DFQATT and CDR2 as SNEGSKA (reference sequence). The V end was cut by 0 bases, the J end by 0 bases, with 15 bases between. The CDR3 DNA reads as TGCAGTGCTAGAGATCTGAGAGAGCCCTTAGCCAAAAACATTCAGTACTTC. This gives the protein CSARDLREPLAKNIQYF.

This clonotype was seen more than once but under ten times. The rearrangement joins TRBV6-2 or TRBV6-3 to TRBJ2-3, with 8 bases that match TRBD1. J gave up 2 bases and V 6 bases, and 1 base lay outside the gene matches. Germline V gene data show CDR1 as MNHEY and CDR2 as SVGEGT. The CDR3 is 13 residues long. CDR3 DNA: TGTGCCAGCAGGGACAGGGACACAGATACGCAGTATTTT. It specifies CASRDRDTDTQYF.

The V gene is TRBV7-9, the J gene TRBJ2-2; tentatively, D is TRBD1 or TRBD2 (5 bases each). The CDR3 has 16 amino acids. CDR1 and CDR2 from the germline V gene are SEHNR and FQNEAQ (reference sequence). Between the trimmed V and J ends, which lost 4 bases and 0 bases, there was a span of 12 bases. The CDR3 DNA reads TGTGCCAGCAGCTGGCCGGGACCCTCGAACACCGGGGAGCTGTTTTTT. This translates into CASSWPGPSNTGELFF.

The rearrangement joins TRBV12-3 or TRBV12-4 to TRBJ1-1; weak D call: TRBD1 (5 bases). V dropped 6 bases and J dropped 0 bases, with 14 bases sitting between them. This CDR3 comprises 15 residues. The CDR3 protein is CASRPGRRMNTEAFF. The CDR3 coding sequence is TGTGCCAGCAGGCCGGGACGGAGGATGAACACTGAAGCTTTCTTT.

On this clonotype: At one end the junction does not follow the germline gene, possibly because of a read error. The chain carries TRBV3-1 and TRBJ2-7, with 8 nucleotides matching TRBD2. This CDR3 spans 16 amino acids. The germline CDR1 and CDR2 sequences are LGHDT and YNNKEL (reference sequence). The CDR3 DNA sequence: TGTGCCGGCAGCCAAGCCGGGGGGGCCCGTGGGTTGGAGCAGTACTTC. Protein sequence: CAGSQAGGARGLEQYF.

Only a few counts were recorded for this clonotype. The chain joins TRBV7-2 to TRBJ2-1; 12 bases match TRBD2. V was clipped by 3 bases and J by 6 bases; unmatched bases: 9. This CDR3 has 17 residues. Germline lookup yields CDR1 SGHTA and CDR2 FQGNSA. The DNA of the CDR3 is TGTGCCAGCAGCTTTCTTTTGGGACTAGCGGGCCTCAATGAGCAGTTCTTC. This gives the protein CASSFLLGLAGLNEQFF.

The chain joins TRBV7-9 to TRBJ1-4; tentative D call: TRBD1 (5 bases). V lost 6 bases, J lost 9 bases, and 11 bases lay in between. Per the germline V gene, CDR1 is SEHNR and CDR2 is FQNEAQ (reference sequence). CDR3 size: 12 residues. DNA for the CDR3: TGTGCCAGCAGTCTGCCAGGGAAAAAACTGTTTTTT. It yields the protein CASSLPGKKLFF.

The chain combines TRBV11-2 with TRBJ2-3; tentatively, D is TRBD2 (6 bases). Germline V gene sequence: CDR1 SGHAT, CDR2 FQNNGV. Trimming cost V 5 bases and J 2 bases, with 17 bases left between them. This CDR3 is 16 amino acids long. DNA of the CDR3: TGTGCCAGCAGCCAGGGACTTTCGTTCGTCACAGATACGCAGTATTTT. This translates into CASSQGLSFVTDTQYF.

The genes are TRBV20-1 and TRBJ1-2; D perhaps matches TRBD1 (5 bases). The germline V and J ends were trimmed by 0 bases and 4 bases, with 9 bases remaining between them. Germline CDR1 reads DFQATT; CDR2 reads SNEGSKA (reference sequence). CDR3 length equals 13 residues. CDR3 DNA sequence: TGCAGTGCTAGAGAAGACAGACCCTATGGCTACACCTTC. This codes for CSAREDRPYGYTF.

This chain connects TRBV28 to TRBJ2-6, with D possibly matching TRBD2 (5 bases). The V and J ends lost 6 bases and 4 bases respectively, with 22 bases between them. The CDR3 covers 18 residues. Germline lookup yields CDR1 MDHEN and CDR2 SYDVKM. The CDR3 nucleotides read TGTGCCAGCAGATCCTTGAGGGCCGGCCACCTCGGGGCCAACGTCCTGACTTTC. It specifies CASRSLRAGHLGANVLTF.

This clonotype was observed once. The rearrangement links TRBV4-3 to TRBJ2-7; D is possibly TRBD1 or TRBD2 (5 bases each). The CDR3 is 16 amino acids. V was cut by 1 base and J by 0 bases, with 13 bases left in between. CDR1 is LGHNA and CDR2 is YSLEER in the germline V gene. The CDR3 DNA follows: TGCGCCAGCAGCCAAGGAGTTGGGACCGTCTCCTACGAGCAGTACTTC. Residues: CASSQGVGTVSYEQYF.

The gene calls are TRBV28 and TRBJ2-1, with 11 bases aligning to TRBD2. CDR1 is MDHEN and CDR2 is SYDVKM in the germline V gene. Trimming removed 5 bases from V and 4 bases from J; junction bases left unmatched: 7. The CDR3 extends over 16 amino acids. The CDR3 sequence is CASSPRLAGGYNEQFF. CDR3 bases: TGTGCCAGCAGTCCCCGTCTAGCGGGAGGTTACAATGAGCAGTTCTTC.

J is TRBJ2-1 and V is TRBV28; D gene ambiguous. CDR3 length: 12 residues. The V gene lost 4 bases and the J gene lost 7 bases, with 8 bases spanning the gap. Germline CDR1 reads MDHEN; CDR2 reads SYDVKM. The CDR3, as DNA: TGTGCCAGCAGTTGGACCGCGAATGAGCAGTTCTTC. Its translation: CASSWTANEQFF.

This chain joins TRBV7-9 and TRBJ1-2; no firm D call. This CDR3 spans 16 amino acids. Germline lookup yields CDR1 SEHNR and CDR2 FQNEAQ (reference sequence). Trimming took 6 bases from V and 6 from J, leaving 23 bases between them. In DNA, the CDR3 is TGTGCCAGCAGGGGTACCTCGGGGTCGGTAGGCGATGGCTACACCTTC. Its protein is CASRGTSGSVGDGYTF.

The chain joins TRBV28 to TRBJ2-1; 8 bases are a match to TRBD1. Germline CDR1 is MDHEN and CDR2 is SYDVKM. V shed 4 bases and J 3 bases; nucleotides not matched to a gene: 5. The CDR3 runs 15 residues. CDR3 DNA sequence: TGTGCCAGCAGTTCTACCGGGACAGGCTACAATGAGCAGTTCTTC. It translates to CASSSTGTGYNEQFF.